Listed below are T cell receptor beta chains from one sample, sequenced in a study of cytomegalovirus exposure and HLA in healthy donors. The protocol was immunoSEQ multiplex PCR, while the TCRdb copy is restricted to in-frame clones and leaves out a portion. The sample has approximately 150,000 clones, more than 65% seen once; the top ten hold 5% to 6.5%. Sequencing was carried out using PBMCs. The source of these receptors is a man in his fifties or sixties in good health and CMV-seropositive. CDR3s include the opening cysteine and the closing phenylalanine or tryptophan. D genes are given only for firm matches. Size tells how often a clone was seen (once, few, many) or the class of an expanded clone, and some rows leave it out.

V: TRBV7-9
D: .
J: TRBJ2-5
size: .
DNA: TGTGCCAGCAGCTTTTTTATACTCGGTCGAAGCGGGACCCAGTACTTC
CDR3: CASSFFILGRSGTQYF

V: TRBV28
D: .
J: TRBJ2-1
size: .
DNA: TGTGCCAGCAGCACGTTCCGGGACTACAATGAGCAGTTCTTC
CDR3: CASSTFRDYNEQFF

V: TRBV9
D: .
J: TRBJ1-1
size: .
DNA: TGTGCCAGCAGCGTAGAAGATCTGAACACCGAAGCTTTCTTT
CDR3: CASSVEDLNTEAFF

V: TRBV6-5
D: TRBD1
J: TRBJ1-2
size: .
DNA: TGTGCCAGCAGGAGAACAGGGGGCGCCTCCTATGGCTACACCTTC
CDR3: CASRRTGGASYGYTF

V: TRBV7-2
D: .
J: TRBJ1-2
size: .
DNA: TGTGCCAGCAGTCCGGACAGAAGTAACTATGGCTACACCTTC
CDR3: CASSPDRSNYGYTF

V: TRBV29-1
D: .
J: TRBJ1-2
size: .
DNA: TGCAGCGCCCGGGGGGCCTATGGCTACACCTTC
CDR3: CSARGAYGYTF

V: TRBV10-3
D: TRBD2
J: TRBJ2-3
size: .
DNA: TGTGCCATCAGTGAGTCGGTTAGCGGGAGGAGGGAAACGCAGTATTTT
CDR3: CAISESVSGRRETQYF

V: TRBV20-1
D: .
J: TRBJ2-1
size: .
DNA: TGCAGTGCTCTTCTCAATGAGCAGTTCTTC
CDR3: CSALLNEQFF

V: TRBV6-1
D: TRBD2
J: TRBJ2-7
size: .
DNA: TGTGCCAGCAGTGGGGCGGGAGAGGCCTACGAGCAGTACTTC
CDR3: CASSGAGEAYEQYF

V: TRBV10-3
D: .
J: TRBJ2-7
size: .
DNA: TGTGCCACCAAGTATACGACTGGCGATACCTACGAGCAGTACTTC
CDR3: CATKYTTGDTYEQYF

V: TRBV5-1
D: TRBD2
J: TRBJ2-7
size: .
DNA: TGCGCCAGCAGCCGGACTAGCGGGAGAAACGAGCAGTACTTC
CDR3: CASSRTSGRNEQYF

V: TRBV4-2
D: TRBD1
J: TRBJ2-3
size: .
DNA: TGTGCCAGCAGCCAAGAACCGGGACAGGGGGCAGATACGCAGTATTTT
CDR3: CASSQEPGQGADTQYF

V: TRBV27
D: TRBD1
J: TRBJ2-7
size: .
DNA: TGTGCCAGCAGTTTATCCGCCGGGCCAGGGGGCCACGAGCAGTACTTC
CDR3: CASSLSAGPGGHEQYF

V: TRBV27
D: TRBD1
J: TRBJ1-4
size: .
DNA: TGTGCCAGCAGTTTAAGGGAAGGACAGGCCCTAAGAAGTGAAAAACTGTTTTTT
CDR3: CASSLREGQALRSEKLFF

V: TRBV21-1
D: .
J: TRBJ1-5
size: .
DNA: TGTGCCAGCAGCCCTTGGGAGGGTCCAGGAAGAGCCCAGCCCCAGCATTTT
CDR3: CASSPWEGPGRAQPQHF

V: TRBV7-3
D: TRBD1
J: TRBJ2-7
size: .
DNA: TGTGCCAGCAGCTTGACCGGGACAGGGGGTTACGAGCAGTACTTC
CDR3: CASSLTGTGGYEQYF

V: TRBV19
D: TRBD2
J: TRBJ2-3
size: .
DNA: TGTGCCAGTAGAGACCGGACTAGCGGGAGTGATACGCAGTATTTT
CDR3: CASRDRTSGSDTQYF

V: TRBV6-1
D: TRBD1
J: TRBJ2-1
size: few
DNA: TGTGCCAGCAGTGAGGACAGGGGGCGTGAGCAGTTCTTC
CDR3: CASSEDRGREQFF

V: TRBV5-1
D: TRBD1
J: TRBJ2-6
size: .
DNA: TGCGCCAGCAGCCGGGACAGACTCTCTGGGGCCAACGTCCTGACTTTC
CDR3: CASSRDRLSGANVLTF

V: TRBV2
D: TRBD1
J: TRBJ1-1
size: once
DNA: TGTGCCAGCAGTGAAGAGGGGGCGCGAAGCACTGAAGCTTTCTTT
CDR3: CASSEEGARSTEAFF

V: TRBV6-1
D: .
J: TRBJ2-1
size: few
DNA: TGTGCCAGCAGTGAAAGCGTGCGATTCTACCCGTTCTTC
CDR3: CASSESVRFYPFF

V: TRBV29-1
D: .
J: TRBJ2-2
size: .
DNA: TGCAGCGTTGGTCTGAACACCGGGGAGCTGTTTTTT
CDR3: CSVGLNTGELFF

V: TRBV28
D: TRBD1
J: TRBJ1-2
size: .
DNA: TGTGCCAGCAGTTTGACAGGGGGCGCGCAGGGCTACACCTTC
CDR3: CASSLTGGAQGYTF

V: TRBV6-5
D: .
J: TRBJ1-1
size: .
DNA: TGTGCCAGCAGTTACTCGTATAAGCAGGACACTGAAGCTTTCTTT
CDR3: CASSYSYKQDTEAFF

V: TRBV19
D: .
J: TRBJ2-1
size: .
DNA: TGTGCCAGTAGTATTAGCGGCCCTAGCTCCTACAATGAGCAGTTCTTC
CDR3: CASSISGPSSYNEQFF

V: TRBV27
D: .
J: TRBJ1-1
size: .
DNA: TGTGCCAGCAGTCCATATACAGGGAGGGGGACTGGGGGGTTTGGAGCTTTCTTT
CDR3: CASSPYTGRGTGGFGAFF

V: TRBV4-1
D: TRBD1
J: TRBJ2-3
size: .
DNA: TGCGCCAGCAGCCAGGAAGGGGGACAGAACACAGATACGCAGTATTTT
CDR3: CASSQEGGQNTDTQYF

V: TRBV6-5
D: TRBD1
J: TRBJ2-1
size: .
DNA: TGTGCCAGCAGCCGGCGAACAGGGGGTACGCGTGAGCAGTTCTTC
CDR3: CASSRRTGGTREQFF

V: TRBV5-1
D: TRBD1
J: TRBJ1-4
size: few
DNA: TGCGCCAGCAGCTTGGGTAACAGGGGTGGAGAAAAACTGTTTTTT
CDR3: CASSLGNRGGEKLFF

V: TRBV2
D: .
J: TRBJ2-3
size: .
DNA: TGTGCCAGCAGTGAAGGGCGGAGTACGCAGTATTTT
CDR3: CASSEGRSTQYF

V: TRBV2
D: TRBD2
J: TRBJ2-1
size: .
DNA: TGTGCCGACAGATCGGCGGGAGGCACCAATGAGCAGTTCTTC
CDR3: CADRSAGGTNEQFF

V: TRBV5-6
D: TRBD2
J: TRBJ2-1
size: .
DNA: TGTGCCAGCAGCAGACCTAGCGGGAGCTCGTCCTACAATGAGCAGTTCTTC
CDR3: CASSRPSGSSSYNEQFF

V: TRBV28
D: .
J: TRBJ2-5
size: .
DNA: TGTGCCAGCAGTACGCCGACAGGTAAATACTTC
CDR3: CASSTPTGKYF

V: TRBV9
D: TRBD2
J: TRBJ2-5
size: .
DNA: TGTGCCAGCAGCGTAGGGGGGACTAGAGAAGAGACCCAGTACTTC
CDR3: CASSVGGTREETQYF

V: TRBV18
D: TRBD2
J: TRBJ2-3
size: .
DNA: TGTGCCAGCTCACCAAGGCCTAGCGGAAGCACAGATACGCAGTATTTT
CDR3: CASSPRPSGSTDTQYF

V: TRBV2
D: TRBD2
J: TRBJ2-5
size: .
DNA: TGTGCCAGCAGTGGGGCGGGAGCCTCAGAGACCCAGTACTTC
CDR3: CASSGAGASETQYF

V: TRBV7-2
D: .
J: TRBJ1-1
size: few
DNA: TGTGCCAGCAGCGCGCAGGGGATGAACACTGAAGCTTTCTTT
CDR3: CASSAQGMNTEAFF

V: TRBV2
D: TRBD1
J: TRBJ1-5
size: .
DNA: TGTGCCAGCACCCCATTAGGGACAGGAACCGGTCAGCCCCAGCATTTT
CDR3: CASTPLGTGTGQPQHF

V: TRBV11-2
D: TRBD1
J: TRBJ1-2
size: .
DNA: TGTGCCAGCAGCTTAGGATCACAGGGGATCTATGGCTACACCTTC
CDR3: CASSLGSQGIYGYTF

V: TRBV28
D: .
J: TRBJ2-1
size: .
DNA: TGTGCCAGCAGTCGACTAGAGCAGTTCTTC
CDR3: CASSRLEQFF

V: TRBV5-1
D: TRBD2
J: TRBJ2-7
size: .
DNA: TGCGCCAGCAAGGGGACTAGCGGGAGTTCCTACGAGCAGTACTTC
CDR3: CASKGTSGSSYEQYF

V: TRBV7-9
D: .
J: TRBJ2-7
size: .
DNA: TGTGCCAGCAGCGAAGCGCGACTATACCTTCACTACGAGCAGTACTTC
CDR3: CASSEARLYLHYEQYF

V: TRBV19
D: TRBD1
J: TRBJ1-5
size: .
DNA: TGTGCCAGTAGTATAGATCCAGGGGGTGCCTTGCGGCAGCCCCAGCATTTT
CDR3: CASSIDPGGALRQPQHF

V: TRBV7-9
D: .
J: TRBJ2-7
size: .
DNA: TGTTCCAGCAGCTTAGAGAGGGACGAGCAGTACTTC
CDR3: CSSSLERDEQYF

V: TRBV28
D: .
J: TRBJ1-1
size: .
DNA: TGTGCCAGCAAAACCGGGACATCCACTGAAGCTTTCTTT
CDR3: CASKTGTSTEAFF

V: TRBV5-1
D: .
J: TRBJ2-5
size: .
DNA: TGCGCCAGCAGCTTGGCCTACCAAGAGACCCAGTACTTC
CDR3: CASSLAYQETQYF

V: TRBV5-1
D: .
J: TRBJ1-2
size: few
DNA: TGCGCCAGCAGTGGACAGAGGGACTATGGCTACACCTTC
CDR3: CASSGQRDYGYTF

V: TRBV7-2
D: .
J: TRBJ2-5
size: .
DNA: TGTGCCAGTAACAAAGAGCGGGTGGAGACCCAGTACTTC
CDR3: CASNKERVETQYF

V: TRBV5-8
D: .
J: TRBJ2-7
size: .
DNA: TGTGCCAGCAGCGGCCACGAGCAGTACTTC
CDR3: CASSGHEQYF

V: TRBV28
D: .
J: TRBJ2-7
size: .
DNA: TGTGCCAGCAGTCCCCCGGCTAGTGGTTCCTACGAGCAGTACTTC
CDR3: CASSPPASGSYEQYF

V: TRBV5-6
D: .
J: TRBJ2-4
size: .
DNA: TGTGCCAGCAGCCCTAGACGGAATTTAGCCAAAAACATTCAGTACTTC
CDR3: CASSPRRNLAKNIQYF

V: TRBV28
D: .
J: TRBJ1-3
size: .
DNA: TGTGCCAGCAGTTCCCGCCGGTTTGAACCGGGAAACACCATATATTTT
CDR3: CASSSRRFEPGNTIYF

V: TRBV7-2
D: TRBD1
J: TRBJ1-2
size: .
DNA: TGTGCCAGCAGCTTACCGGGACAGGGTATAGATGGCTACACCTTC
CDR3: CASSLPGQGIDGYTF

V: TRBV27
D: .
J: TRBJ2-2
size: .
DNA: TGTGCCAGCAGTTTAAGGGGTGGAGACACCGGGGAGCTGTTTTTT
CDR3: CASSLRGGDTGELFF

V: TRBV10-2
D: TRBD2
J: TRBJ2-7
size: .
DNA: TGCGCCAGCAGTGGTCGTGTCCGGCGGGAGGCCTCCTACGAGCAGTACTTC
CDR3: CASSGRVRREASYEQYF

V: TRBV21-1
D: .
J: TRBJ2-3
size: few
DNA: TGTGCCAGCAGCCGAACGAAAGGAGGGACCCAGATAGATACGCAGTATTTT
CDR3: CASSRTKGGTQIDTQYF

V: TRBV7-2
D: .
J: TRBJ2-3
size: .
DNA: TGTGCCAGCAGCTTAGATCTAGGTTTTTTGACAGATACGCAGTATTTT
CDR3: CASSLDLGFLTDTQYF

V: TRBV2
D: .
J: TRBJ2-7
size: .
DNA: TGTGCCAGCCAACAGACAGGCTACGAGCAGTACTTC
CDR3: CASQQTGYEQYF

V: TRBV28
D: TRBD1
J: TRBJ2-1
size: .
DNA: TGTGCCAGCAGTCCCCGGACAGGGCGGGGTGCCGGTGAGCAGTTCTTC
CDR3: CASSPRTGRGAGEQFF

V: TRBV15
D: TRBD2
J: TRBJ2-3
size: once
DNA: TGTGCCACCAGCAGTCCGTCAGGGACTAGGACGCAGTATTTT
CDR3: CATSSPSGTRTQYF